This is a list of T cell receptor beta chains from one sample in a study of PD-1 blockade in classical Hodgkin lymphoma. Sequencing was performed with immunoSEQ multiplex PCR; in TCRdb, only in-frame clones are kept and a portion is missing. The table shows 9,100 or so clones, with roughly 80% occurring only once. This sample comprised CD8+ T cells from blood, obtained before the fourth cycle of nivolumab. The receptor source for this set is a human donor with classical Hodgkin lymphoma. The CDR3 runs from the conserved cysteine through the conserved F or W. The order of the fields is CDR3 length, V gene, clone size, D gene, J gene, CDR3 protein, CDR3 DNA. A D gene is named only where the DNA matches it firmly. Rows may omit the clone size; those that give it use once, few, many or a size class.

15,TRBV5-1,.,.,TRBJ2-1,CASSLTHAAYNEQFF,TGCGCCAGCAGTTTGACCCATGCGGCCTACAATGAGCAGTTCTTC
15,TRBV29-1,.,TRBD1,TRBJ1-2,CSVRDRQGANYGYTF,TGCAGCGTCCGAGATCGACAGGGGGCGAACTATGGCTACACCTTC
14,TRBV21-1,.,.,TRBJ1-1,CASSRLQGVPEAFF,TGTGCCAGCAGCCGTTTACAGGGAGTCCCTGAAGCTTTCTTT
9,TRBV7-8,.,TRBD1,TRBJ1-1,CAIDRAAFF,TGTGCCATCGACAGGGCAGCTTTCTTT
15,TRBV28,once,.,TRBJ2-7,CASSLVPGLSYEQYF,TGTGCCAGCAGTTTAGTCCCGGGCCTCTCCTACGAGCAGTACTTC
16,TRBV7-9,once,.,TRBJ1-1,CASSSRRASLNTEAFF,TGTGCCAGCAGCTCCCGCCGGGCGTCTCTGAACACTGAAGCTTTCTTT
17,TRBV13,.,TRBD2,TRBJ2-2,CASSFRTTSGVTGELFF,TGTGCCAGCAGCTTCCGAACCACTAGCGGAGTGACCGGGGAGCTGTTTTTT
15,TRBV9,once,TRBD2,TRBJ2-1,CASSATPGLANEQFF,TGTGCCAGCAGCGCCACCCCGGGACTAGCAAATGAGCAGTTCTTC
16,TRBV28,.,TRBD1,TRBJ1-3,CASSPLTGTQRNTIYF,TGTGCCAGCAGCCCCCTGACAGGGACGCAAAGAAACACCATATATTTT
13,TRBV19,.,TRBD1,TRBJ2-5,CASMTGGGETQYF,TGTGCCAGTATGACAGGGGGGGGAGAGACCCAGTACTTC
17,TRBV6-1,.,TRBD2,TRBJ2-7,CASSERSGGLSSYEQYF,TGTGCCAGCAGTGAGCGTAGCGGGGGGCTAAGCTCCTACGAGCAGTACTTC
12,TRBV5-1,.,TRBD1,TRBJ2-7,CASSSTPGQAYF,TGCGCCAGCAGCTCGACTCCGGGACAGGCGTACTTC
15,TRBV7-2,.,.,TRBJ2-1,CASSLEPRLSNEQFF,TGTGCCAGCAGCTTAGAACCACGATTATCGAATGAGCAGTTCTTC
17,TRBV11-2,.,TRBD1,TRBJ1-4,CASSPPGGGTTNEKLFF,TGTGCCAGCAGCCCACCAGGGGGCGGAACAACTAATGAAAAACTGTTTTTT
12,TRBV7-3,.,.,TRBJ2-5,CASSLKGETQYF,TGTGCCAGCAGCTTAAAGGGGGAGACCCAGTACTTC
13,TRBV4-2,.,.,TRBJ2-7,CASSQDLYHEQYF,TGTGCCAGCAGCCAAGATCTGTACCACGAGCAGTACTTC
15,TRBV6-5,once,TRBD1,TRBJ1-2,CASSLPGTGEYGYTF,TGTGCCAGCAGCCTCCCCGGGACAGGGGAATATGGCTACACCTTC
14,TRBV7-9,.,.,TRBJ1-6,CASSLGPTPSPLHF,TGTGCCAGCAGCTTAGGGCCGACCCCCTCACCCCTCCACTTT
20,TRBV2,few,TRBD1,TRBJ2-6,CASSESGAGTVASGANVLTF,TGTGCCAGCAGTGAATCTGGAGCCGGGACAGTTGCTTCCGGGGCCAACGTCCTGACTTTC
16,TRBV19,.,.,TRBJ2-3,CASSIVGQVSTDTQYF,TGTGCCAGTAGTATAGTAGGGCAGGTTAGCACAGATACGCAGTATTTT
16,TRBV6-6,.,.,TRBJ1-5,CASSYLAGVVLQPQHF,TGTGCCAGCAGTTACTTGGCGGGGGTGGTATTACAGCCCCAGCATTTT
12,TRBV7-6,.,.,TRBJ2-5,CASSPTGETQYF,TGTGCCAGCAGCCCGACGGGTGAGACCCAGTACTTC
14,TRBV6-5,.,.,TRBJ1-5,CASSYSGGFQPQHF,TGTGCCAGCAGTTACTCGGGGGGCTTTCAGCCCCAGCATTTT
17,TRBV5-1,.,TRBD1,TRBJ1-1,CASSLGLDLTGDTEAFF,TGCGCCAGCAGCTTGGGCCTAGACCTGACAGGGGACACTGAAGCTTTCTTT
14,TRBV21-1,.,.,TRBJ2-6,CARGQPEGANVLTF,TGTGCCAGGGGACAGCCAGAGGGGGCCAACGTCCTGACTTTC
18,TRBV7-9,.,.,TRBJ2-1,CASSLPSGTGDSYNEQFF,TGTGCCAGCAGCTTACCTTCGGGGACGGGGGATTCCTACAATGAGCAGTTCTTC
14,TRBV5-1,.,.,TRBJ2-7,CASSLGADTYEQYF,TGCGCCAGCAGCTTGGGGGCTGATACCTACGAGCAGTACTTC
15,TRBV7-9,.,.,TRBJ2-7,CASSPWDRKNYEQYF,TGTGCCAGCAGCCCGTGGGACCGCAAAAACTACGAGCAGTACTTC
14,TRBV9,.,.,TRBJ2-1,CASSVDGGYNEQFF,TGTGCCAGCAGCGTAGACGGGGGCTACAATGAGCAGTTCTTC
17,TRBV9,.,.,TRBJ1-2,CASSVVGDGGGNYGYTF,TGTGCCAGCAGCGTAGTCGGGGACGGGGGCGGAAACTATGGCTACACCTTC
19,TRBV21-1,.,.,TRBJ2-7,CASSSIALVLAGFVYEQYF,TGTGCCAGCAGCTCGATCGCGTTGGTACTAGCGGGTTTCGTGTACGAGCAGTACTTC
20,TRBV4-1,.,.,TRBJ1-5,CASSQVGSWDILARNQPQHF,TGCGCCAGCAGCCAAGTAGGGTCGTGGGACATCCTAGCGCGGAATCAGCCCCAGCATTTT
13,TRBV27,.,.,TRBJ2-3,CASGDKDTDTQYF,TGTGCCAGCGGGGACAAAGACACAGATACGCAGTATTTT
18,TRBV5-1,.,TRBD1,TRBJ2-6,CASSILRDRGFGANVLTF,TGCGCCAGCAGCATACTCCGGGACAGGGGCTTCGGGGCCAACGTCCTGACTTTC
14,TRBV4-1,.,.,TRBJ1-1,CASSQEGGAIEAFF,TGCGCCAGCAGCCAAGAAGGAGGGGCGATTGAAGCTTTCTTT